This T cell receptor beta chain emerged from a study of identical twins. Whole-study results and caveats: Cord blood's abundant beta clonotypes had fewer insertions, unlike memory repertoires. Modelling underestimated the level of out-of-frame TCR alpha sharing observed in monozygotic twins.

TCRdb recomputed calls from the 5' RACE reads with MiXCR, one row per CDR3 protein. The sample records hundreds of thousands of distinct CDR3 sequences, around 6% being singletons. Deletions cut 5 bases from V and 0 bases from J, with 7 bases between. Germline V CDR1 and CDR2: KGHDR, SFDVKD. The length of the CDR3 is 14 residues. This clonotype was recorded at least ten times. Its antigen is currently unknown. The sequence derives from a man between 18 and 35 years old in good health. The chain uses TRBV24-1 and TRBJ1-5; D might be TRBD1 (5 bases). The sequenced material came from naive T cells sorted from blood. For the CDR3, the DNA is TGTGCCACCAGTGCCGACAGTAGCAATCAGCCCCAGCATTTT. Translation gives CATSADSSNQPQHF.